Each of the 22 T cell receptor beta chains below was sequenced from the same sample in a study of T-cell memory formation after mild COVID-19. TCRdb reprocessed the 5' RACE reads with MiXCR, giving one entry per CDR3 protein. The profile shows 45,000 to 65,000 distinct CDR3 sequences, 9.3% of them singletons. The specimen was PBMCs or a T cell subset sorted from them (not recorded which). These receptors were obtained from an adult woman who had mild COVID-19 (a few samples of this study predate the infection). Cell type and time point are not known.

The chain has TRBV18 and TRBJ2-7; D is possibly TRBD1 (6 bases). The CDR3 contains 14 residues. Trimming took 4 bases from V and 5 from J, leaving 15 bases between them. Germline V gene lookup returns CDR1 KGHSH and CDR2 LQKENI. The CDR3 region has the DNA TGTGCCAGCTCACGGCGAACAGGGATCCACGAGCAGTACTTC. Its protein product is CASSRRTGIHEQYF.

This clonotype was counted between two and nine times. This chain connects TRBV7-6 to TRBJ2-3; TRBD2 matches 11 bases. Per germline, CDR1 SGHVS and CDR2 FNYEAQ. This CDR3 is built from 15 residues. V lost 8 bases to trimming and J lost 3 bases; unmatched junction nucleotides: 7. The CDR3 loop reads CASALLAGATDTQYF. The DNA of the CDR3 is TGTGCCAGCGCATTACTAGCGGGAGCGACAGATACGCAGTATTTT.

This clonotype was recorded only once. The chain carries TRBV6-5 and TRBJ2-6; 7 positions match TRBD1. Germline loops: CDR1 MNHEY, CDR2 SVGAGI. V lost 7 bases to trimming and J lost 2 bases; unmatched junction nucleotides: 14. CDR3 length: 18 amino acids. In nucleotides, the CDR3 is TGTGCCAGCACTTTTGATTTGTCGGGGACAGCTGGGGCCAACGTCCTGACTTTC. Protein product: CASTFDLSGTAGANVLTF.

This clonotype was picked up a small number of times. This chain uses TRBV3-1 with TRBJ2-7; D not resolved. Germline V CDR1 and CDR2: LGHDT, YNNKEL (reference sequence). The CDR3 extends over 12 amino acids. The V gene lost 6 bases and the J gene lost 2 bases, with 8 bases spanning the gap. The CDR3 DNA sequence: TGTGCCAGCAGTCAATCGACCTACGAGCAGTACTTC. This codes for CASSQSTYEQYF.

The V gene is TRBV20-1, the J gene TRBJ1-2; tentative D call: TRBD1 (5 bases). The CDR3 spans 11 residues. CDR1 DFQATT and CDR2 SNEGSKA come from the germline V gene (reference sequence). Trimming removed 5 bases at V and 8 bases at J, with 12 bases between. CDR3 residues: CSAWDWRGYTF. The CDR3 DNA sequence: TGCAGTGCTTGGGACTGGAGAGGCTACACCTTC.

The sample holds many counts of this clonotype. The genes are TRBV5-5 and TRBJ2-7, with TRBD2 as a possible D gene (5 bases). Per germline, CDR1 SGHKS and CDR2 YYEKEE (reference sequence). The CDR3 runs to 14 residues. Trimming shortened V by 0 bases and J by 7 bases, and 14 bases separated the two germline ends. The CDR3 spells CASSLASGITEQYF. The CDR3 nucleotides are TGTGCCAGCAGCTTGGCCTCGGGGATAACGGAGCAGTACTTC.

This clonotype was seen only a few times. The chain uses TRBV12-3 or TRBV12-4 and TRBJ2-7, with a weak D call TRBD1 (6 bases). CDR3 length: 14 residues. The V end lost 6 bases, the J end lost 0 bases, and 12 bases lay between the germline ends. For the CDR3, the DNA is TGTGCCAGCAGGCCGGGACATAGCTCCTACGAGCAGTACTTC. Translating it yields CASRPGHSSYEQYF.

The J gene is TRBJ1-2, the V gene TRBV5-1; D is possibly TRBD1 (5 bases). The length of the CDR3 is 13 residues. In germline, CDR1 is SGHRS, CDR2 YFSETQ. Trimming cost V 6 bases and J 4 bases, with 13 bases left between them. The CDR3 reads CASTSQGGYGYTF. The CDR3 DNA is TGCGCCAGCACCTCGCAGGGAGGCTATGGCTACACCTTC.

The table lists this clonotype with a few counts. The CDR3, as DNA: TGCAGCGTTGAACAGGGACCGACCTACTATGGCTACACCTTC. This codes for CSVEQGPTYYGYTF. This chain connects TRBV29-1 to TRBJ1-2; a weak D match, TRBD1 (5 bases). The CDR3 is 14 amino acids. Germline V gene sequence: CDR1 SQVTM, CDR2 ANQGSEA. V lost 2 bases and J 3 bases, leaving 13 bases between the germline ends. The variable domain in full, completed from reference TRBV29-1 and TRBJ1-2, reads SAVISQKPSRDICQRGTSLTIQCQVDSQVTMMFWYRQQPGQSLTLIATANQGSEATYESGFVIDKFPISRPNLTFSTLTVSNMSPEDSSIYLCSVEQGPTYYGYTFGSGTRLTVV.

This chain connects TRBV27 to TRBJ1-2; D perhaps matches TRBD1 (6 bases). Germline V CDR1 and CDR2: MNHEY, SMNVEV (reference sequence). V shed 4 bases and J shed 8 bases, with 14 bases lying between them. The CDR3 has 13 residues. Written as DNA, the CDR3 is TGTGCCAGCAGTTCCGCAGGGGCGGGGGGCTACACCTTC. Its protein product is CASSSAGAGGYTF.

The rearrangement uses TRBV10-3 and TRBJ1-1; no firm D call. Germline V gene lookup returns CDR1 ENHRY and CDR2 SYGVKD. This CDR3 region has 13 residues. Trimming pared 7 bases from V and 2 bases from J, leaving 11 bases between. The CDR3 sequence is CAITPDPNTEAFF. In DNA form, the CDR3 reads TGTGCCATCACCCCGGATCCTAACACTGAAGCTTTCTTT.

The J gene is TRBJ1-2, the V gene TRBV3-1; D gene ambiguous. With 1 base removed from V and 4 bases from J, the gap between germline ends came to 16 bases. Germline V gene sequence: CDR1 LGHDT, CDR2 YNNKEL (reference sequence). This CDR3 is 16 amino acids long. CDR3 sequence reads: CASSQGEIGYGYGYTF. The CDR3 bases are TGTGCCAGCAGCCAAGGCGAAATAGGCTACGGCTATGGCTACACCTTC.

This clonotype turned up a few times. The V call is TRBV3-1, the J call TRBJ1-1, with D tentatively TRBD1 (5 bases). The CDR3 sequence is 16 residues long. Germline V gives CDR1 LGHDT, CDR2 YNNKEL (reference sequence). Between the trimmed V and J ends, which lost 1 base and 0 bases, there was a span of 12 bases. The CDR3 region is CASSQGLTGLNTEAFF. The DNA of the CDR3 is TGTGCCAGCAGCCAAGGCCTTACGGGACTGAACACTGAAGCTTTCTTT.

This clonotype has a handful of counts. The rearrangement uses TRBV9 and TRBJ2-7; D unclear. Between the trimmed V and J ends, which lost 3 bases and 2 bases, there was a span of 12 bases. The length of the CDR3 is 14 residues. Per germline, CDR1 SGDLS and CDR2 YYNGEE. Here the CDR3 reads CASSARTEAYEQYF. CDR3 nucleotide sequence: TGTGCCAGCAGCGCCCGGACCGAGGCCTACGAGCAGTACTTC.

This clonotype was seen repeatedly, ten times or more. V gene TRBV27 combines with J gene TRBJ1-6, with D maybe TRBD1 (6 bases). Trimming took off 7 bases at V and 7 bases at J, with 17 bases between the two ends. Germline values: CDR1 MNHEY, CDR2 SMNVEV (reference sequence). The CDR3 consists of 15 residues. The CDR3: CASTAGGAGNSPLHF. The CDR3 nucleotides read TGTGCCAGCACCGCCGGGGGGGCCGGAAATTCACCCCTCCACTTT.

For this clonotype: The CDR3 does not close with the conserved phenylalanine or tryptophan, likely indicating a read error. The J gene is TRBJ2-6, the V gene TRBV27; no clear D. Between the trimmed V and J ends, which lost 5 bases and 6 bases, there was a span of 14 bases. CDR3 length equals 15 residues. CDR1 and CDR2 from the germline V gene are MNHEY and SMNVEV (reference sequence). Here the CDR3 DNA reads TGTGCCAGCAGTCCGCCCGCGCTCTTGGCCAACGTCCTGACTCTC. It yields the protein CASSPPALLANVLTL.

This clonotype was seen many times. This rearrangement joins TRBV6-5 to TRBJ2-7, with 7 bases matching TRBD1. The CDR3 covers 13 residues. Germline values: CDR1 MNHEY, CDR2 SVGAGI. With 6 bases clipped from V and 3 bases from J, the junction kept 5 bases outside the gene matches. The CDR3 nucleotides read TGTGCCAGCAGACGACAGGGTTACTACGAGCAGTACTTC. Amino acid sequence: CASRRQGYYEQYF.

V is TRBV5-6 and J is TRBJ2-3, with 10 nucleotides matching TRBD1. The CDR3 sequence is 16 residues long. J was trimmed by 0 bases and V by 2 bases; bases with no gene match: 3. The germline CDR1 and CDR2 sequences are SGHDT and YYEEEE. The CDR3 sequence: CASSFGTGVSTDTQYF. CDR3 sequence (DNA): TGTGCCAGCAGCTTTGGGACAGGGGTCAGCACAGATACGCAGTATTTT.

J is TRBJ2-7 and V is TRBV5-1; the match to TRBD2 covers 8 bases. The CDR3 runs to 14 residues. Germline CDR1 SGHRS, CDR2 YFSETQ. V dropped 3 bases and J dropped 4; count of bases not matched to a gene: 6. The CDR3 DNA reads as TGCGCCAGCAGCTCCGGACTAGCAATGTACGAGCAGTACTTC. Protein: CASSSGLAMYEQYF.

This clonotype was picked up a small number of times. The chain carries TRBV2 and TRBJ1-2, with 10 positions matching TRBD1. This CDR3 has 12 amino acids. The V and J ends lost 11 bases and 2 bases, in that order; junction bases with no gene match: 2. CDR1 SNHLY and CDR2 FYNNEI come from the germline V gene. CDR3 DNA sequence: TGTGCCGGACAGGGGGGAAACTATGGCTACACCTTC. Amino acids: CAGQGGNYGYTF.

This clonotype was detected a few times. The chain links TRBV20-1 to TRBJ1-4, with a weak D call TRBD1 (5 bases). V was shortened by 3 bases and J by 0 bases, with 14 bases between the two germline ends. The CDR3 spans 16 residues. CDR1 and CDR2 from the germline V gene are DFQATT and SNEGSKA (reference sequence). CDR3 loop: CSAREDGTATNEKLFF. DNA for the CDR3: TGCAGTGCTAGGGAAGACGGGACGGCAACTAATGAAAAACTGTTTTTT.

This clonotype has ten or more counts. V gene TRBV12-3 or TRBV12-4 combines with J gene TRBJ2-2; 14 nucleotides agree with TRBD2. The V segment lost 3 bases and the J segment 3 bases; nucleotides outside the gene matches: 9. The CDR3 runs 19 residues. CDR3 sequence (DNA): TGTGCCAGCAGTTTCTTGCCCCTGGGACTAGCGGGAGACACCGGGGAGCTGTTTTTT. Protein product: CASSFLPLGLAGDTGELFF.